Listed below are T cell receptor beta chains from one sample, sequenced in a study of blood T cell repertoires in COVID-19. The assay was immunoSEQ multiplex PCR, and TCRdb's table has in-frame clones only and misses some. The table lists about 360,000 clones, 65% to 90% of them singletons, with around 7.4% in the top ten. Material for sequencing was peripheral blood. These receptors were collected from a woman in her sixties with COVID-19, enrolled during active disease. CDR3s include the opening cysteine and the closing phenylalanine or tryptophan. The D gene is left open where the match is weak. The size field is filled for only some rows; it gives once, few, many or a size class.

D	V	size	J	CDR3	DNA
TRBD1	TRBV6-5	.	TRBJ2-3	CASSMTGDTDTQYF	TGTGCCAGCAGTATGACAGGGGACACAGATACGCAGTATTTT
.	TRBV5-1	.	TRBJ1-2	CASSYVQGIEGYTF	TGCGCCAGCAGCTATGTGCAGGGAATAGAGGGCTACACCTTC
TRBD1	TRBV5-1	.	TRBJ1-1	CASSSTGGRTEAFF	TGCGCCAGCAGCTCTACAGGGGGAAGAACTGAAGCTTTCTTT
TRBD1	TRBV10-1	.	TRBJ1-2	CASRATGGARYGYTF	TGCGCCAGCAGGGCGACAGGGGGAGCACGCTATGGCTACACCTTC
TRBD1	TRBV29-1	.	TRBJ1-2	CSVDYGQEAYGYTF	TGCAGCGTCGACTACGGACAGGAAGCTTATGGCTACACCTTC
TRBD1	TRBV29-1	.	TRBJ2-3	CSVDRTGSDTQYF	TGCAGCGTTGACCGGACAGGATCAGATACGCAGTATTTT
.	TRBV10-3	.	TRBJ1-5	CAISDWAGQENQPQHF	TGTGCCATCAGTGATTGGGCAGGGCAGGAAAATCAGCCCCAGCATTTT
.	TRBV6-4	.	TRBJ2-3	CASSQDPSGGFTDTQYF	TGTGCCAGCAGTCAAGACCCCTCGGGGGGCTTCACAGATACGCAGTATTTT
.	TRBV4-1	.	TRBJ1-5	CASSQAVTSNQPQHF	TGCGCCAGCAGCCAAGCAGTAACTAGCAATCAGCCCCAGCATTTT
TRBD2	TRBV7-2	.	TRBJ2-6	CASSESSGGGANVLTF	TGTGCCAGCAGCGAATCTAGCGGGGGTGGGGCCAACGTCCTGACTTTC
TRBD2	TRBV10-3	.	TRBJ2-1	CAIRGLAYNEQFF	TGTGCCATCAGGGGACTAGCCTACAATGAGCAGTTCTTC
TRBD1	TRBV7-9	.	TRBJ2-3	CASIRTGVGTDTQYF	TGTGCCAGCATCAGGACAGGGGTAGGGACAGATACGCAGTATTTT
TRBD1	TRBV5-1	.	TRBJ1-4	CASSRGQSNEKLFF	TGCGCCAGCAGCCGGGGACAGAGTAATGAAAAACTGTTTTTT
TRBD2	TRBV7-2	.	TRBJ2-3	CASSLLAGALTEAQYF	TGTGCCAGCAGTTTACTAGCGGGGGCGCTCACAGAGGCGCAGTATTTT
.	TRBV28	.	TRBJ2-7	CASTSGAGYEQYF	TGTGCCAGCACCTCAGGGGCCGGGTACGAGCAGTACTTC
.	TRBV30	.	TRBJ1-5	CAWSGQVNQPQHF	TGTGCCTGGAGTGGGCAGGTAAATCAGCCCCAGCATTTT
.	TRBV27	.	TRBJ2-7	CASSYAGSSYEQYF	TGTGCCAGCAGTTACGCCGGGAGCTCCTACGAGCAGTACTTC
TRBD1	TRBV7-7	.	TRBJ2-7	CASSLGTGTYEQYF	TGTGCCAGCAGCTTAGGGACAGGAACCTACGAGCAGTACTTC
.	TRBV21-1	.	TRBJ2-7	CARTGIPDYEQYF	TGTGCCCGCACAGGCATACCGGACTACGAGCAGTACTTC
TRBD1	TRBV7-9	.	TRBJ2-1	CASSLFETGGWGEQFF	TGTGCCAGCAGCTTATTTGAGACAGGGGGCTGGGGTGAGCAGTTCTTC
.	TRBV4-1	few	TRBJ1-2	CASSPGGQSYGYTF	TGCGCCAGCAGCCCAGGAGGACAGTCCTATGGCTACACCTTC
.	TRBV6-5	.	TRBJ1-2	CASTTGGYDNYGYTF	TGTGCCAGCACCACGGGAGGGTACGATAACTATGGCTACACCTTC
.	TRBV11-2	.	TRBJ1-2	CASSLQGEEGYTF	TGTGCCAGCAGCCTACAGGGTGAGGAGGGCTACACCTTC
.	TRBV5-1	.	TRBJ2-3	CASSLANGGIADTQYF	TGCGCCAGCAGCTTGGCAAACGGAGGGATCGCAGATACGCAGTATTTT
TRBD1	TRBV3-1/TRBV3-2	.	TRBJ2-3	CASRPPGGGTQYF	TGTGCCAGCAGACCTCCAGGGGGCGGTACGCAGTATTTT
.	TRBV5-1	.	TRBJ2-1	CASSSPVPGMNEQFF	TGCGCCAGCAGCTCCCCTGTACCAGGGATGAATGAGCAGTTCTTC
.	TRBV19	.	TRBJ1-1	CASSRTISNTEAFF	TGTGCCAGTAGTAGGACTATTTCGAACACTGAAGCTTTCTTT
.	TRBV6-1	.	TRBJ1-6	CASSEFDGGNSPLHF	TGTGCCAGCAGTGAATTCGACGGGGGTAATTCACCCCTCCACTTT
TRBD1	TRBV18	.	TRBJ1-2	CASSPGTGLDYGYTF	TGTGCCAGCTCACCTGGGACAGGGCTTGACTATGGCTACACCTTC
TRBD1	TRBV19	.	TRBJ1-2	CASSPGTGGVYGYTF	TGTGCCAGCTCTCCGGGGACAGGGGGTGTCTATGGCTACACCTTC
TRBD2	TRBV7-2	.	TRBJ2-5	CASSFGTSGGRETQYF	TGTGCCAGCAGCTTTGGGACTAGCGGGGGGCGTGAGACCCAGTACTTC
.	TRBV7-2	.	TRBJ1-3	CASSSPPISGNTIYF	TGTGCCAGCAGCTCCCCCCCTATTTCTGGAAACACCATATATTTT
.	TRBV5-1	.	TRBJ2-1	CASSLGTEEQFF	TGCGCCAGCAGCTTGGGTACCGAGGAGCAGTTCTTC
.	TRBV4-1	.	TRBJ1-2	CASSPTVSRDRANYGYTF	TGCGCCAGCAGCCCGACAGTTAGCCGTGACAGAGCTAACTATGGCTACACCTTC
TRBD1	TRBV5-6	.	TRBJ2-4	CASSLEGTAQNIQYF	TGTGCCAGCAGCTTGGAGGGGACAGCCCAAAACATTCAGTACTTC
.	TRBV6-2/TRBV6-3	.	TRBJ1-1	CASSPRIQGWGTEAFF	TGTGCCAGCAGTCCCCGGATACAGGGCTGGGGGACTGAAGCTTTCTTT
TRBD1	TRBV5-1	.	TRBJ2-3	CASSPQTGGTDTQYF	TGCGCCAGCAGCCCACAAACAGGGGGCACAGATACGCAGTATTTT
.	TRBV6-1	few	TRBJ2-2	CASSEAPGQWVRAGELFF	TGTGCCAGCAGTGAGGCACCCGGACAGTGGGTTAGGGCCGGGGAGCTGTTTTTT
.	TRBV19	.	TRBJ1-2	CASTEQPNYGYTF	TGTGCCAGTACTGAGCAACCTAACTATGGCTACACCTTC